The rows below give T cell receptor beta chains drawn from one sample of a study of cytomegalovirus exposure and HLA in healthy donors. Some clones are missing from TCRdb's copy, which holds only in-frame ones; the method was immunoSEQ multiplex PCR. Among about 130,000 clones, 80% to 90% were seen once, and the ten largest hold 2.7%. The sample comprised PBMCs. The source of these receptors is a man aged 50 to 60 in good health and CMV-seronegative. Both conserved end residues are part of each CDR3. A D gene is named only where the DNA matches it firmly. Expanded clones get a size class; other rows say once, few or many, or leave the size out.

-	TRBV6-6	TRBJ1-5	-	CASSLLGGQPQHF	TGTGCCAGCTCCTTGCTCGGGGGTCAGCCCCAGCATTTT
-	TRBV10-1	TRBJ1-2	-	CASSEVADYGYTF	TGCGCCAGCAGTGAAGTGGCTGACTATGGCTACACCTTC
-	TRBV30	TRBJ2-2	TRBD1	CAWRQTGYGELFF	TGTGCCTGGAGGCAGACAGGGTACGGGGAGCTGTTTTTT
-	TRBV7-2	TRBJ2-2	TRBD2	CASSSPGLATNTGELFF	TGTGCCAGCAGCTCTCCGGGACTAGCGACGAACACCGGGGAGCTGTTTTTT
-	TRBV14	TRBJ1-1	-	CASRATGYTEAFF	TGTGCCAGCAGGGCGACAGGCTACACTGAAGCTTTCTTT
-	TRBV7-6	TRBJ2-5	TRBD2	CASSLHYAGGETQYF	TGTGCCAGCAGCTTACATTATGCGGGGGGAGAGACCCAGTACTTC
-	TRBV19	TRBJ1-5	-	CASSLSTGQGNQPQHF	TGTGCCAGTAGTCTCAGTACAGGGCAGGGCAATCAGCCCCAGCATTTT
-	TRBV19	TRBJ2-1	TRBD2	CASTPGPGGEQFF	TGTGCCAGTACCCCGGGCCCGGGAGGTGAGCAGTTCTTC
-	TRBV4-1	TRBJ1-5	TRBD1	CASSHPEGAPRQPQHF	TGCGCCAGCAGCCACCCCGAGGGGGCACCGCGGCAGCCCCAGCATTTT
-	TRBV27	TRBJ1-4	-	CASSSRGGNEKLFF	TGTGCCAGCAGTTCCAGGGGAGGGAATGAAAAACTGTTTTTT
-	TRBV5-4	TRBJ2-2	-	CASSKELAPGELFF	TGTGCCAGCAGCAAAGAACTAGCTCCCGGGGAGCTGTTTTTT
-	TRBV20-1	TRBJ1-2	-	CSTPGVGGYTF	TGCAGTACGCCAGGGGTGGGCGGCTACACCTTC
once	TRBV7-3	TRBJ1-6	-	CASSLTGGAGSPLHF	TGTGCCAGCAGCTTAACCGGGGGGGCCGGTTCACCCCTCCACTTT
-	TRBV29-1	TRBJ1-2	-	CSVRAEAPYGYTF	TGCAGCGTACGCGCCGAGGCCCCATATGGCTACACCTTC
-	TRBV18	TRBJ1-2	-	CASSPAGYGYTF	TGTGCCAGCTCACCCGCCGGGTATGGCTACACCTTC
-	TRBV19	TRBJ2-1	-	CASSTPREGYNEQFF	TGTGCCAGTAGTACCCCAAGAGAGGGCTACAATGAGCAGTTCTTC
-	TRBV7-2	TRBJ1-1	-	CASSLGDRRNTEAFF	TGTGCCAGCAGCCTCGGAGACAGGCGGAACACTGAAGCTTTCTTT
-	TRBV5-1	TRBJ2-7	TRBD1	CASNPNGGQGYEQYF	TGCGCCAGCAACCCTAACGGGGGACAGGGCTACGAGCAGTACTTC
-	TRBV19	TRBJ1-4	TRBD1	CASRGDRGEKLFF	TGTGCCAGCCGGGGGGACAGGGGTGAAAAACTGTTTTTT
-	TRBV7-7	TRBJ2-3	TRBD1	CASSLMGQGSDTQYF	TGTGCTAGCAGCTTGATGGGACAGGGATCAGATACGCAGTATTTT
few	TRBV2	TRBJ2-1	-	CASTGGLSYNEQFF	TGTGCCAGCACCGGGGGGCTCTCCTACAATGAGCAGTTCTTC
-	TRBV29-1	TRBJ1-5	TRBD1	CSVGQTSNQPQHF	TGCAGCGTGGGACAGACTAGCAATCAGCCCCAGCATTTT
-	TRBV9	TRBJ1-1	-	CASSAVQGSTEAFF	TGTGCCAGCAGCGCCGTCCAGGGAAGCACTGAAGCTTTCTTT
-	TRBV7-8	TRBJ2-3	TRBD2	CASSFTGLGIATQYF	TGTGCCAGCAGCTTCACCGGACTAGGGATCGCTACGCAGTATTTT
once	TRBV18	TRBJ2-1	-	CASSPPSGFENEQFF	TGTGCCAGCTCACCACCATCAGGGTTCGAGAATGAGCAGTTCTTC
-	TRBV5-6	TRBJ2-7	-	CASSPGLLTYEQYF	TGTGCCAGCAGTCCGGGACTCCTGACCTACGAGCAGTACTTC
-	TRBV10-3	TRBJ2-1	TRBD2	CAISESILAGGLSEQFF	TGTGCCATCAGTGAGTCGATCCTAGCGGGGGGCCTGAGTGAGCAGTTCTTC
-	TRBV4-1	TRBJ1-4	TRBD1	CASRTGSPEKLFF	TGCGCCAGCAGGACAGGGTCTCCTGAAAAACTGTTTTTT
-	TRBV10-3	TRBJ2-3	-	CAISEEGGATDTQYF	TGTGCCATCAGTGAGGAAGGTGGGGCTACTGATACGCAGTATTTT
-	TRBV4-3	TRBJ1-6	-	CASSISSSGNSPLHF	TGCGCCAGCAGCATTTCATCGTCCGGTAATTCACCCCTCCACTTT
-	TRBV12-2	TRBJ2-5	-	CASRFMETQYF	TGTGCAAGTCGCTTTATGGAGACCCAGTACTTC
-	TRBV19	TRBJ1-1	TRBD1	CASSGGQGRTEAFF	TGTGCCAGTAGTGGCGGACAGGGGAGGACTGAAGCTTTCTTT
-	TRBV4-1	TRBJ1-2	-	CASSQEHNYGYTF	TGCGCCAGCAGCCAAGAACATAACTATGGCTACACCTTC
-	TRBV28	TRBJ2-2	TRBD2	CASSLQRGGPGELFF	TGTGCCAGCAGTTTGCAGCGGGGGGGCCCCGGGGAGCTGTTTTTT
-	TRBV4-3	TRBJ1-2	TRBD1	CASSQGTGGDSGYTF	TGCGCCAGCAGCCAAGGGACAGGGGGCGATAGCGGCTACACCTTC
-	TRBV29-1	TRBJ1-3	-	CSVEDCRQLGNTIYF	TGCAGCGTTGAAGATTGTAGACAGCTAGGAAACACCATATATTTT
-	TRBV10-1	TRBJ2-1	TRBD1	CASSDRGTGGYNEQFF	TGCGCCAGCAGTGATAGGGGGACAGGGGGTTACAATGAGCAGTTCTTC
-	TRBV19	TRBJ1-2	TRBD1	CASSNRTGHYGYTF	TGTGCCAGTAGTAATCGGACAGGACACTATGGCTACACCTTC
few	TRBV18	TRBJ1-1	TRBD1	CASSPSTGGGTEAFF	TGTGCCAGCTCACCCTCTACAGGGGGAGGCACTGAAGCTTTCTTT
-	TRBV2	TRBJ2-5	TRBD1	CASTRQGAETQYF	TGTGCCAGCACGAGACAGGGGGCAGAGACCCAGTACTTC
-	TRBV27	TRBJ1-5	-	CASSQYLGQINQPQHF	TGTGCCAGCAGTCAATATTTGGGGCAGATCAATCAGCCCCAGCATTTT
few	TRBV6-5	TRBJ2-3	-	CASSYQTSSTDTQYF	TGTGCCAGCAGTTACCAAACTAGTTCCACAGATACGCAGTATTTT